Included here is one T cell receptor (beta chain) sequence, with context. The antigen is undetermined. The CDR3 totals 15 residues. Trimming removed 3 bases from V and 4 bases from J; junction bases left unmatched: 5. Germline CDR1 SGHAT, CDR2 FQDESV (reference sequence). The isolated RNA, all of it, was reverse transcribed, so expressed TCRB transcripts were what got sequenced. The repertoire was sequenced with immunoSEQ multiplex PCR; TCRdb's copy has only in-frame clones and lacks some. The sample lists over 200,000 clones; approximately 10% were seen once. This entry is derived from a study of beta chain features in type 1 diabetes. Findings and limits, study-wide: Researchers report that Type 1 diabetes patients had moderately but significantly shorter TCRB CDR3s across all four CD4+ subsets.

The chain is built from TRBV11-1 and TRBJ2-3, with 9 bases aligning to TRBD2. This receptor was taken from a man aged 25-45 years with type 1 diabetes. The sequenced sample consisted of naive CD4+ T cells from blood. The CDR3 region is CASSFAGGHSDTQYF. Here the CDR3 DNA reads TGTGCCAGCAGCTTTGCGGGGGGGCATTCAGATACGCAGTATTTT.